These T cell receptor beta chains were read from a single sample in a study of cytomegalovirus exposure and HLA in healthy donors. Only in-frame clones appear in the TCRdb table, and some are missing; sequencing was by immunoSEQ multiplex PCR. The data show around 70,000 clones, approximately 95% seen once. The source material was PBMCs. These receptors were obtained from a man between 18 and 29 years old in good health and CMV-seronegative. The CDR3 runs from the conserved cysteine through the conserved F or W. A D gene is named only where the DNA matches it firmly. Not every row has a clone size; where given, it reads once, few, many or a size class.

>TRBV10-3|-|-|TRBJ1-6
TGTGCCATCAGTGAGCCAGATTCAAATTCACCCCTCCACTTT
CAISEPDSNSPLHF
>TRBV9|TRBD1|-|TRBJ2-2
TGTGCCAGCAGCGCAGGGACAGGGAACACCGGGGAGCTGTTTTTT
CASSAGTGNTGELFF
>TRBV4-3|-|-|TRBJ1-2
TGCGCCAGCAGCCAAGATACGGTCGATGGCTACACCTTC
CASSQDTVDGYTF
>TRBV7-2|-|-|TRBJ2-7
TGTGCCAGCAGCTTAGGGTGGGGCGGGGACGAGCAGTACTTC
CASSLGWGGDEQYF
>TRBV23-1|-|-|TRBJ1-2
TGCGCCAGCACAGCGGCAGCCTTTAACTATGGCTACACCTTC
CASTAAAFNYGYTF
>TRBV10-2|TRBD1|once|TRBJ2-5
TGCGCCAGCGCCGGCGTGAGAGGACAGGGGGCGGGCGAGACCCAGTACTTC
CASAGVRGQGAGETQYF
>TRBV19|-|-|TRBJ1-4
TGTGCCAGTTCGACAGGCCTTAATGAAAAACTGTTTTTT
CASSTGLNEKLFF
>TRBV10-3|-|-|TRBJ1-1
TGTGCCATCACCCAATCCGGGATCTCTTACGAGGAAGCTTTCTTT
CAITQSGISYEEAFF
>TRBV30|TRBD1|-|TRBJ1-1
TGTGCCTGGAGTGGGACAGGGGTCACTGAAGCTTTCTTT
CAWSGTGVTEAFF
>TRBV5-1|-|-|TRBJ2-3
TGCGCCAGCAGCTTGGATTCCGTGGGGCCAGATACGCAGTATTTT
CASSLDSVGPDTQYF
>TRBV6-4|-|-|TRBJ1-6
TGTGCCAGCGCCCGAGGAACGGGGGATTCACCCCTCCACTTT
CASARGTGDSPLHF
>TRBV7-3|-|-|TRBJ1-5
TGTGCCAGCAGCTTAGGGGGGACTCAGCCCCAGCATTTT
CASSLGGTQPQHF
>TRBV28|TRBD1|-|TRBJ2-7
TGTGCCAGCCGATTCAAAGGGGGACAGGGATTCTACGAGCAGTACTTC
CASRFKGGQGFYEQYF
>TRBV29-1|-|-|TRBJ1-1
TGCAACACACCTCTCCCCTCCTATCGGGCTGAAGCTTTCTTT
CNTPLPSYRAEAFF
>TRBV29-1|-|-|TRBJ1-2
TGCAGCGTTGGGGAGACAAATAACTATGGCTACACCTTC
CSVGETNNYGYTF
>TRBV9|TRBD1|-|TRBJ1-4
TGTGCCAGCAGCGCAGACACAGGGGTGAATGAAAAACTGTTTTTT
CASSADTGVNEKLFF
>TRBV5-1|-|-|TRBJ1-1
TGCGCCAGCAGCCCTACCCGACAGCCCGGAGTGACTGAAGCTTTCTTT
CASSPTRQPGVTEAFF
>TRBV19|TRBD1|-|TRBJ1-2
TGTGCCAGTACTTATACGACAGGGAATGGCTACACCTTC
CASTYTTGNGYTF
>TRBV11-3|-|-|TRBJ1-1
TGTGCCAGCAGCTGGGCCGGGAACACTGAAGCTTTCTTT
CASSWAGNTEAFF
>TRBV7-9|-|-|TRBJ1-5
TGTGCCAGCACTCGCGGGGGCAATCAGCCCCAGCATTTT
CASTRGGNQPQHF
>TRBV7-9|TRBD1|-|TRBJ1-3
TGTGCCAGCAGCCCTCGGCCTCCGGGACAGCTCTCTGGAAACACCATATATTTT
CASSPRPPGQLSGNTIYF
>TRBV7-3|-|-|TRBJ2-2
TGTGCCAGCAGCTCCGAGTTAACCGGGGAGCTGTTTTTT
CASSSELTGELFF
>TRBV5-1|-|-|TRBJ2-2
TGCGCCAGCAGCTTGGTGGTAGCTGACACCGGGGAGCTGTTTTTT
CASSLVVADTGELFF
>TRBV13|-|-|TRBJ2-5
TGTGCCAGCAGCTTATCGCGGGAGACCCAGTACTTC
CASSLSRETQYF
>TRBV14|-|-|TRBJ2-7
TGTGCCAGCAGCCAAGGGCAGGGGCAGACCTACGAGCAGTACTTC
CASSQGQGQTYEQYF
>TRBV27|-|-|TRBJ2-1
TGTGCCAGCAGTCGTAGCACTAGGAATGAGCAGTTCTTC
CASSRSTRNEQFF
>TRBV27|-|-|TRBJ1-2
TGTGCCAGCAGTTTAACAGGACAGTCTGGCTACACCTTC
CASSLTGQSGYTF
>TRBV7-2|-|-|TRBJ1-2
TGTGCCAGCCTGCCTGACAGGAGCAGGGATGGCTACACCTTC
CASLPDRSRDGYTF
>TRBV2|TRBD1|once|TRBJ1-2
TGTGCCAGCCGACAGGGAAACTATGGCTACACCTTC
CASRQGNYGYTF
>TRBV9|-|-|TRBJ2-1
TGTGCCAGCGGGGCAGGGGCATACAATGAGCAGTTCTTC
CASGAGAYNEQFF
>TRBV9|-|-|TRBJ1-6
TGTGCCAGCAGCGTAGGGGGGAGGGCACCCCTCCACTTT
CASSVGGRAPLHF
>TRBV9|TRBD1|-|TRBJ2-7
TGTGCCAGCAGCCCCCACGGGACAGGGTCCTACGAGCAGTACTTC
CASSPHGTGSYEQYF
>TRBV7-2|-|once|TRBJ1-3
TGTGCCAGCAGCCCAATACAGGGAGCGTCGTCTGGAAACACCATATATTTT
CASSPIQGASSGNTIYF
>TRBV6-1|-|-|TRBJ2-2
TGTGCCAGCGCCCGACAGGAAAACACCGGGGAGCTGTTTTTT
CASARQENTGELFF
>TRBV7-6|-|-|TRBJ2-7
TGTGCCAGCAGCTTACAGGAAGGGGTTTCCTACGAGCAGTACTTC
CASSLQEGVSYEQYF
>TRBV27|TRBD1|-|TRBJ1-1
TGTGCCACTTTAGGACAGGGCGCTGAAGCTTTCTTT
CATLGQGAEAFF
>TRBV10-3|-|-|TRBJ1-1
TGTGCCATCAGTCTCGGGGAGTCAGGTTCCACTGAAGCTTTCTTT
CAISLGESGSTEAFF
>TRBV19|-|-|TRBJ2-2
TGTGCCAGTAGTTCCCAACGGCACAGAAACACCGGGGAGCTGTTTTTT
CASSSQRHRNTGELFF
>TRBV5-6|-|-|TRBJ1-2
TGTGCCAGCAGCACTACCCTAAGGGGCGGGGACTATGGCTACACCTTC
CASSTTLRGGDYGYTF
>TRBV7-2|TRBD1|-|TRBJ2-3
TGTGCCAGCAGCTCTCAGGGGGCTGAAGATACGCAGTATTTT
CASSSQGAEDTQYF
>TRBV18|TRBD2|-|TRBJ2-1
TGTGCCAGCTCACCGCTAGCGGAAAACAATGAGCAGTTCTTC
CASSPLAENNEQFF
>TRBV30|TRBD1|once|TRBJ1-1
TGTGCCTGGATCCCTATGACAGGGGTGGCTTTCTTT
CAWIPMTGVAFF
>TRBV19|-|-|TRBJ2-3
TGTGCCAGTAGTATTCTAGACAGTAGCACAGATACGCAGTATTTT
CASSILDSSTDTQYF
>TRBV6-5|-|-|TRBJ2-2
TGTGCCAGCAGTCGGCTGACAGGACCCGGGGAGCTGTTTTTT
CASSRLTGPGELFF
>TRBV18|-|-|TRBJ2-3
TGTGCCAGCTCACCACCGGCACGGGTAGATACGCAGTATTTT
CASSPPARVDTQYF
>TRBV6-6|-|-|TRBJ1-2
TGTGCCAGCAGTTTGGGGGCCACTAACTATGGCTACACCTTC
CASSLGATNYGYTF
>TRBV7-9|-|-|TRBJ2-7
TGTGCCAGCAGCATCTTAAACAGGGACGAGCAGTACTTC
CASSILNRDEQYF
>TRBV27|-|-|TRBJ2-5
TGTGCCAGCAGGCCGACTAGTGTAGCAGAGACCCAGTACTTC
CASRPTSVAETQYF
>TRBV2|TRBD1|once|TRBJ1-2
TGTGCCAGCAGTGTGCCCCGGACAGGCCCTGAGGTCTATGGCTACACCTTC
CASSVPRTGPEVYGYTF
>TRBV4-2|-|-|TRBJ1-2
TGTGCCAGCAGCCTACAAGAGGGATCTGAAGGCTACACCTTC
CASSLQEGSEGYTF
>TRBV7-2|-|-|TRBJ2-3
TGTGCCAGCAGCTTAGTCAGACTAGGAAGCACAGATACGCAGTATTTT
CASSLVRLGSTDTQYF
>TRBV19|-|once|TRBJ1-3
TGTGCCAGTCAGCAGGTGGACAGAAACACCATATATTTT
CASQQVDRNTIYF
>TRBV9|TRBD1|-|TRBJ2-3
TGTGCCAGCAGCGGCGTCGGGACAGGGTTCACAGATACGCAGTATTTT
CASSGVGTGFTDTQYF
>TRBV30|-|-|TRBJ1-4
TGTGCCTGGAAGGGGGTAAAACTGTTTTTT
CAWKGVKLFF
>TRBV7-3|-|-|TRBJ2-2
TGTGCCAGCAGCCTAGGTGGGGCGGGGGAGCTGTTTTTT
CASSLGGAGELFF
>TRBV9|-|-|TRBJ2-1
TGTGCCAGCAACCCGGGACTTTGGGTCAACAATGAGCAGTTCTTC
CASNPGLWVNNEQFF
>TRBV27|TRBD1|-|TRBJ2-6
TGTGCCAGCAGCCCAGGGACAGGAATCTCTGGGGCCAACGTCCTGACTTTC
CASSPGTGISGANVLTF
>TRBV28|TRBD2|once|TRBJ2-1
TGTGCCAGCAGGCCCCTAGCGGGGGGCCGTAATGAGCAGTTCTTC
CASRPLAGGRNEQFF